One sample yielded the 29 T cell receptor beta chains listed below, sequenced in a study of radiotherapy plus CTLA-4 blockade in lung cancer listed by TCRdb under 2018. The library was produced with the immunoSEQ multiplex PCR assay. TCRdb provides this immuneACCESS table in a form limited to in-frame rearrangements. Some clones are lacking; in checked studies, under half of them reflect an unresolved V gene, and why the rest are absent is not known. The sample table holds 12,000 to 15,000 clones, of which approximately 70% were seen once. The top ten hold roughly 50% of the sample. Sequences were derived from peripheral blood, sampled from a patient treated with radiotherapy plus ipilimumab. The source is a human donor with non-small cell lung cancer whose response to radiotherapy plus ipilimumab could not be evaluated.

This clone came up once. This sequence joins TRBV6-4 and TRBJ2-3, with TRBD2 matching over 12 bases. The CDR3 is 16 amino acids. After removal of 6 bases from V and 2 bases from J, the junction contained 6 bases not matched to a gene. Germline V gene lookup returns CDR1 MRHNA and CDR2 SNTAGT. The CDR3 DNA reads as TGTGCCAGCAGCAGGACTAGCGGGGAGCCCACAGATACGCAGTATTTT. This encodes CASSRTSGEPTDTQYF.

This clone occurred once. The chain joins TRBV2 to TRBJ1-4; tentative D call: TRBD1 (5 bases). Trimming pared 3 bases from V and 4 bases from J, leaving 15 bases between. CDR3 length equals 16 residues. Germline CDR1 SNHLY, CDR2 FYNNEI. The CDR3: CASSELRSGVNEKLFF. CDR3 in DNA: TGTGCCAGCAGTGAGCTTCGGTCGGGGGTTAATGAAAAACTGTTTTTT.

In its sample, this clone was seen a few times. Compared with germline, one end of the junction differs, possibly owing to a read error. This sequence joins TRBV30 and TRBJ1-4; possibly TRBD1 for D (5 bases). Germline lookup yields CDR1 GTSNPN and CDR2 SVGIG (reference sequence). The CDR3 consists of 13 residues. CDR3 DNA sequence: TGTGCCCGGAGCGGGGGGGGGAATGAAAAACTGTTTTTT. Translated, it gives CARSGGGNEKLFF.

CDR3 nucleotides: TGTGCCAGCAGCTTAGAAGGGGTGAGCTATGGCTACACCTTC. This gives the protein CASSLEGVSYGYTF. This chain uses TRBV7-2 with TRBJ1-2, with a possible D match to TRBD1 (5 bases). This CDR3 region has 14 residues. CDR1 and CDR2 from the germline V gene are SGHTA and FQGNSA. The V and J ends lost 1 base and 4 bases respectively, with 10 bases between them.

The rearrangement joins TRBV12-5 to TRBJ1-1, with D possibly TRBD1 on 6 matching bases. CDR1 and CDR2 (germline): LGHNT, FRNRAP. V was cut by 6 bases and J by 1 base, with 9 bases left in between. The CDR3 covers 13 residues. The CDR3 DNA sequence: TGTGCTAGTGGCCTGACAGGGAACACTGAAGCTTTCTTT. This codes for CASGLTGNTEAFF.

The rearrangement joins TRBV28 to TRBJ1-4; the D gene is possibly TRBD1 (6 bases). Between the trimmed V and J ends, which lost 7 bases and 0 bases, there was a span of 15 bases. This CDR3 contains 16 residues. Germline values: CDR1 MDHEN, CDR2 SYDVKM. CDR3 DNA sequence: TGTGCCAGCACCTTACGGGGGGCTGCAACTAATGAAAAACTGTTTTTT. Translating gives CASTLRGAATNEKLFF.

This chain connects TRBV28 to TRBJ2-5; tentatively, D is TRBD1 (6 bases). Trimming stripped 5 bases from V and 5 bases from J, with 12 bases between. The CDR3 consists of 13 residues. Germline CDR1 and CDR2: MDHEN and SYDVKM. CDR3 sequence reads: CASSHRVSETQYF. In nucleotides, the CDR3 is TGTGCCAGCAGTCACAGGGTCAGCGAGACCCAGTACTTC.

This rearrangement joins TRBV7-9 to TRBJ1-1; D is unclear. Germline V gene sequence: CDR1 SEHNR, CDR2 FQNEAQ (reference sequence). Trimming took off 4 bases at V and 4 bases at J, with 10 bases between the two ends. The CDR3 is made up of 13 amino acids. The CDR3 bases are TGTGCCAGCAGCTCCACCACGGTCACTGAAGCTTTCTTT. Its translation: CASSSTTVTEAFF.

The chain is built from TRBV11-2 and TRBJ2-1; tentatively, D is TRBD2 (6 bases). The CDR3 contains 14 residues. V dropped 4 bases and J dropped 6 bases, with 13 bases sitting between them. Germline lookup yields CDR1 SGHAT and CDR2 FQNNGV. The CDR3 coding sequence is TGTGCCAGCAGCTCGAAGACTAGTATCAATGAGCAGTTCTTC. Its protein is CASSSKTSINEQFF.

The V and J genes are TRBV13 and TRBJ1-1; unclear D gene. The V and J ends lost 1 base and 6 bases respectively, with 12 bases between them. Germline loops: CDR1 PRHDT, CDR2 FYEKMQ (reference sequence). The CDR3 is 14 amino acids. CDR3 DNA sequence: TGTGCCAGCAGCTTAGAGCGGGTGGTGGCTGAAGCTTTCTTT. It specifies CASSLERVVAEAFF.

In its sample, this clone was seen once. The V and J genes are TRBV6-6 and TRBJ2-3, with D perhaps TRBD1 (6 bases). CDR3 length equals 13 residues. The V end was cut by 2 bases, the J end by 4 bases, with 7 bases between. Germline V gives CDR1 MNHNY, CDR2 SVGAGI (reference sequence). The CDR3 here is CASSYPGADTQYF. The CDR3 coding sequence is TGTGCCAGCAGTTACCCAGGGGCAGATACGCAGTATTTT.

The chain couples TRBV5-1 to TRBJ2-3; D unresolved. The CDR3 is 13 residues long. Per germline, CDR1 SGHRS and CDR2 YFSETQ. Deletions cut 1 base from V and 6 bases from J, with 9 bases between. The CDR3 loop reads CASSLFLSDTQYF. CDR3 sequence (DNA): TGCGCCAGCAGCTTGTTCCTCTCTGATACGCAGTATTTT. Full variable domain (outside the CDR3, taken from reference TRBV5-1 and TRBJ2-3): KAGVTQTPRYLIKTRGQQVTLSCSPISGHRSVSWYQQTPGQGLQFLFEYFSETQRNKGNFPGRFSGRQFSNSRSEMNVSTLELGDSALYLCASSLFLSDTQYFGPGTRLTVL.

This clone was observed a handful of times. The chain combines TRBV5-4 with TRBJ1-1; D is unresolved. Deletions cut 0 bases from V and 7 bases from J, with 16 bases between. The CDR3 length is 15 residues. Germline V CDR1 and CDR2: SGHNT, YYREEE (reference sequence). The CDR3 DNA reads TGTGCCAGCAGCTTGGAGAAACAATTTAATAATGAAGCTTTCTTT. Residues: CASSLEKQFNNEAFF.

The chain links TRBV18 to TRBJ1-4, with 7 bases aligning to TRBD1. The CDR3 runs 15 residues. Germline V gene lookup returns CDR1 KGHSH and CDR2 LQKENI. V shed 0 bases, J shed 5 bases, and the junction held 3 bases outside the gene matches. The DNA for the CDR3 is TGTGCCAGCTCACCACCAGGGGGCCGAAATGAAAAACTGTTTTTT. As protein: CASSPPGGRNEKLFF.

The V call is TRBV4-2, the J call TRBJ1-3; possibly TRBD1 for D (5 bases). The CDR3 is made up of 17 amino acids. Per the germline V gene, CDR1 is LGHNA and CDR2 is YNFKEQ. Deletions cut 0 bases from V and 0 bases from J, with 12 bases between. The DNA for the CDR3 is TGTGCCAGCAGCCAAGATGGGGGAGGACACTCTGGAAACACCATATATTTT. It yields the protein CASSQDGGGHSGNTIYF.

This clone has just one count. The chain couples TRBV11-3 to TRBJ1-2, with TRBD1 as a possible D gene (5 bases). From germline, CDR1 is SGHNT and CDR2 YENEEA. CDR3 length equals 13 residues. The V end lost 3 bases, the J end lost 8 bases, and 13 bases lay between the germline ends. The CDR3 reads CASSFREGRGYTF. The CDR3, as DNA: TGTGCCAGCAGCTTCAGGGAGGGGCGAGGCTACACCTTC.

This clone occurred a few times. V usage is TRBV7-9 and J usage is TRBJ1-6; 7 bases agree with TRBD1. The germline V gene has CDR1 SEHNR and CDR2 FQNEAQ (reference sequence). Losses at the gene ends were 4 bases for V and 7 bases for J; bases not matched to a gene: 7. There are 15 residues in the CDR3. Written as DNA, the CDR3 is TGTGCCAGCAGCTCTACCCGGGACAGCAATTCACCCCTCCACTTT. It specifies CASSSTRDSNSPLHF.

This rearrangement joins TRBV7-9 to TRBJ2-7; 10 bases match TRBD2. Losses at the gene ends were 3 bases for V and 3 bases for J; bases not matched to a gene: 5. The CDR3 loop spans 15 amino acids. Germline lookup yields CDR1 SEHNR and CDR2 FQNEAQ (reference sequence). The CDR3 coding sequence is TGTGCCAGCAGCTTCCCTAGCGGGGGCCGCTACGAGCAGTACTTC. Its protein is CASSFPSGGRYEQYF. The full variable domain, with the rest looked up from reference TRBV7-9 and TRBJ2-7, is DTGVSQNPRHKITKRGQNVTFRCDPISEHNRLYWYRQTLGQGPEFLTYFQNEAQLEKSRLLSDRFSAERPKGSFSTLEIQRTEQGDSAMYLCASSFPSGGRYEQYFGPGTRLTVT.

The chain employs TRBV20-1 and TRBJ1-2; no clear D gene. The CDR3 totals 11 residues. Germline V CDR1 and CDR2: DFQATT, SNEGSKA (reference sequence). The V gene lost 2 bases and the J gene lost 10 bases, with 11 bases spanning the gap. The CDR3 bases are TGCAGTGCTAGACAGTTTAATGACTACACCTTC. It codes for CSARQFNDYTF.

The V call is TRBV5-4, the J call TRBJ2-3, with 10 nucleotides matching TRBD2. Losses at the gene ends were 3 bases for V and 4 bases for J; bases not matched to a gene: 2. Germline CDR1 SGHNT, CDR2 YYREEE (reference sequence). The CDR3 is 14 amino acids. Here the CDR3 reads CASSSGLASDTQYF. The DNA of the CDR3 is TGTGCCAGCAGCTCGGGACTAGCGTCAGATACGCAGTATTTT.

The V and J genes are TRBV20-1 and TRBJ1-3; D is possibly TRBD1 (5 bases). Germline-derived CDR1 and CDR2 are DFQATT and SNEGSKA (reference sequence). V shed 8 bases and J shed 1 base, with 6 bases lying between them. The CDR3 length is 11 residues. CDR3 sequence reads: CSSGSGNTIYF. The CDR3 bases are TGCAGTTCAGGGTCTGGAAACACCATATATTTT.

The chain joins TRBV23-1 to TRBJ1-5, with TRBD1 matching 8 bases. TRBV23-1 is placed among ORFs of uncertain function. The CDR3 is 20 amino acids. The trim removed 0 bases at V and 0 bases at J, leaving 13 bases unmatched. The CDR3 region is CASSQSQVRDRMYSNQPQHF. In nucleotides, the CDR3 is TGCGCCAGCAGTCAATCTCAAGTACGGGACAGGATGTATAGCAATCAGCCCCAGCATTTT.

The chain carries TRBV7-6 and TRBJ2-5, with D perhaps TRBD1 (7 bases). The ends were cut back, 3 bases at V and 5 bases at J, with 16 bases in the middle. Germline V gives CDR1 SGHVS, CDR2 FNYEAQ. This CDR3 region has 15 residues. In DNA form, the CDR3 reads TGTGCCAGCAGCTTTCAGGGGGGCTCGGGGGAGACCCAGTACTTC. Its translation: CASSFQGGSGETQYF.

In nucleotides, the CDR3 is TGTGCCAGCAGCCCCTCGACAGGGGGCGCAGGGGCCCAAGAGACCCAGTACTTC. This codes for CASSPSTGGAGAQETQYF. The chain joins TRBV9 to TRBJ2-5, with 10 bases identical to TRBD1. Per germline, CDR1 SGDLS and CDR2 YYNGEE. Trimming removed 4 bases from V and 1 base from J; junction bases left unmatched: 13. This CDR3 has 18 amino acids.

J is TRBJ1-1 and V is TRBV5-1; 11 bases are a match to TRBD1. Germline lookup yields CDR1 SGHRS and CDR2 YFSETQ. The CDR3 has 15 residues. J gave up 6 bases and V 2 bases, and 6 bases lay outside the gene matches. In nucleotides, the CDR3 is TGCGCCAGCAGCTTAAACCCGGGACAGGGGGCTGAAGCTTTCTTT. This gives the protein CASSLNPGQGAEAFF. The whole variable domain, remainder taken from reference TRBV5-1 and TRBJ1-1, is KAGVTQTPRYLIKTRGQQVTLSCSPISGHRSVSWYQQTPGQGLQFLFEYFSETQRNKGNFPGRFSGRQFSNSRSEMNVSTLELGDSALYLCASSLNPGQGAEAFFGQGTRLTVV.

This chain joins TRBV6-6 and TRBJ2-2, with D perhaps matching TRBD1 (6 bases). Trimming cost V 6 bases and J 5 bases, with 13 bases left between them. The CDR3 has 14 amino acids. CDR1 and CDR2 (germline): MNHNY, SVGAGI (reference sequence). The CDR3 nucleotides read TGTGCCAGCAGCGGTGGGGGCTGGACCGGGGAGCTGTTTTTT. Its translation: CASSGGGWTGELFF.

This chain links TRBV19 with TRBJ1-1, with D possibly being TRBD1 (6 bases). CDR1 LNHDA and CDR2 SQIVND come from the germline V gene (reference sequence). Trimming removed 5 bases from V and 5 bases from J, with 9 bases in between. There are 12 residues in the CDR3. The CDR3 DNA sequence: TGTGCCAGTAGTTTACAGGGAACTGAAGCTTTCTTT. Protein sequence: CASSLQGTEAFF.

This clone was observed a handful of times. The genes are TRBV5-1 and TRBJ1-6; tentatively, D is TRBD1 (6 bases). Trimming took off 0 bases at V and 11 bases at J, with 15 bases between the two ends. The germline CDR1 and CDR2 sequences are SGHRS and YFSETQ. The CDR3 is 15 residues long. The CDR3 loop reads CASSLGAREGAPLHF. DNA of the CDR3: TGCGCCAGCAGCTTGGGGGCCAGGGAGGGGGCACCCCTCCACTTT.

The rearrangement links TRBV7-9 to TRBJ2-3; D remains ambiguous. Trimming left V 5 bases short and J 0 bases short, with 15 bases between. The length of the CDR3 is 16 residues. Per germline, CDR1 SEHNR and CDR2 FQNEAQ (reference sequence). The CDR3 sequence is CASSPSLGASTDTQYF. DNA for the CDR3: TGTGCCAGCAGCCCCTCCCTAGGAGCCAGCACAGATACGCAGTATTTT.